The clone carrying this T cell receptor beta chain was detected a few times. This sample stems from a study of T cells in Graves' hyperthyroidism and ophthalmopathy. TCR beta CDR3 sequences were amplified from RNA transcripts. The TCR CDR3 was amplified in a first-round RT-PCR using the HTBI primer set. TCRdb reanalysed the multiplex PCR reads using MiXCR and keeps one entry per CDR3 protein. The sample records about 560,000 distinct CDR3 sequences, roughly 14% being singletons. Germline V lookup: CDR1 GTSNPN, CDR2 SVGIG (reference sequence). The CDR3 sequence is 13 residues long. V dropped 2 bases and J dropped 8 bases, with 12 bases sitting between them. The definition of stable Graves' hyperthyroidism was no ophthalmopathy progression within 18 months.

The sequence was obtained from a woman aged 25 to 39 with Graves' hyperthyroidism. Specimen: blood. The chain combines TRBV30 with TRBJ1-4; D might be TRBD1 (6 bases). The DNA of the CDR3 is TGTGCCTGGAGTCTACAGGGTATCGAAAAACTGTTTTTT. This gives the protein CAWSLQGIEKLFF.